This T cell receptor (beta chain) was observed in a study of identical twins. The study's findings and limits: The conclusions drew on cross-sectional statistical analysis instead of tracking the same donors.

With template switching, a universal primer site was added, and the cDNA carried unique molecular identifiers. TCRdb ran MiXCR on the 5' RACE reads and lists one entry per CDR3 protein. This table has just over 500,000 distinct CDR3 sequences, approximately 22% appearing once. About this clonotype itself: Its specificity is unknown.

Trimming pared 0 bases from V and 5 bases from J, leaving 14 bases between. CDR1 and CDR2 from the germline V gene are SGDLS and YYNGEE. CDR3 length: 16 residues. These records were also assigned to another study, of T cells expressing NK-cell markers. That report adds: It was sorted CD3+CD56+NKG2C+, CD3+CD56+NKG2C- and CD3+CD56-NKG2C+ T cells that supplied the TCR beta repertoires.

Sequenced input: CD4+ T cells sorted from blood. The sequence came from a woman between 18 and 29 years old in good health. The chain combines TRBV9 with TRBJ2-2; D may be TRBD1 (6 bases). In DNA, the CDR3 is TGTGCCAGCAGCGTAGCAGGCAGGGGCTGGACCGGGGAGCTGTTTTTT. Protein product: CASSVAGRGWTGELFF.